The 19 T cell receptor beta chains below all came from one sample that was sequenced in a study of blood T cell repertoires in COVID-19. Sequenced by immunoSEQ multiplex PCR; TCRdb stores in-frame clones only, minus some. Of 370,000 or so clones listed, around 87% are singletons. The sample taken for sequencing was PBMCs or T cells enriched from blood (not recorded which). The receptor source for this set is a man younger than 40 who had recovered from COVID-19.

A single count supports this clone. CDR3: CASSWGQGNSSPLHF. The CDR3, as DNA: TGTGCCAGCAGTTGGGGACAGGGGAACTCTTCACCCCTCCACTTT. The V call is TRBV27, the J call TRBJ1-6; 10 bases line up with TRBD1. The germline CDR1 and CDR2 sequences are MNHEY and SMNVEV (reference sequence). Losses at the gene ends were 4 bases for V and 9 bases for J; bases not matched to a gene: 6. This CDR3 spans 15 amino acids.

This clone showed up just once. J is TRBJ2-3 and V is TRBV4-3; D is undetermined. Per germline, CDR1 LGHNA and CDR2 YSLEER. The length of the CDR3 is 14 residues. Trimming removed 3 bases at V and 2 bases at J, with 9 bases between. In DNA form, the CDR3 reads TGCGCCAGCAGCCATCCTAGTCACACAGATACGCAGTATTTT. Translating gives CASSHPSHTDTQYF.

V gene TRBV7-2 combines with J gene TRBJ1-1; the match to TRBD1 covers 11 bases. Germline V gives CDR1 SGHTA, CDR2 FQGNSA. V shed 5 bases, J shed 4 bases, and the junction held 6 bases outside the gene matches. This CDR3 region has 15 residues. CDR3 loop: CASSASGTGGTEAFF. The CDR3 nucleotides are TGTGCCAGCAGCGCTAGCGGGACAGGGGGCACTGAAGCTTTCTTT. The entire variable domain, with the rest obtained from reference TRBV7-2 and TRBJ1-1, is as follows: GAGVSQSPSNKVTEKGKDVELRCDPISGHTALYWYRQSLGQGLEFLIYFQGNSAPDKSGLPSDRFSAERTGGSVSTLTIQRTQQEDSAVYLCASSASGTGGTEAFFGQGTRLTVV.

This clone was observed once. The chain links TRBV3-1 (or the pseudogene TRBV3-2) to TRBJ1-6; D might be TRBD1 (6 bases). Germline V gene lookup returns CDR1 LGHDT and CDR2 YNNKEL (reference sequence). V shed 1 base and J shed 9 bases, with 10 bases lying between them. The CDR3 length is 14 residues. CDR3 coding DNA: TGTGCCAGCAGCCAAGCACAGGGTAGTTCACCCCTCCACTTT. Encoded protein: CASSQAQGSSPLHF.

The chain links TRBV28 to TRBJ2-2, with TRBD2 matching 15 bases. Per germline, CDR1 MDHEN and CDR2 SYDVKM. V was pared by 4 bases and J by 2 bases, with 14 bases of the junction left unmatched. The CDR3 loop spans 21 amino acids. This CDR3 is CASSSEIGTSGGTTNTGELFF. DNA for the CDR3: TGTGCCAGCAGTTCGGAGATAGGGACTAGCGGGGGGACAACCAACACCGGGGAGCTGTTTTTT.

For the CDR3, the DNA is TGCAGCGTCTACCGGGGGAGCCCTGCCACTGAAGCTTTCTTT. It specifies CSVYRGSPATEAFF. This chain links TRBV29-1 with TRBJ1-1; the D gene is possibly TRBD1 (5 bases). Germline CDR1 is SQVTM and CDR2 is ANQGSEA. Trimming stripped 6 bases from V and 4 bases from J, with 18 bases between. The length of the CDR3 is 14 residues.

The chain uses TRBV7-2 and TRBJ2-2; 10 bases agree with TRBD1. Germline CDR1 reads SGHTA; CDR2 reads FQGNSA. J was trimmed by 4 bases and V by 4 bases; bases with no gene match: 6. CDR3 length equals 16 residues. The CDR3 nucleotides read TGTGCCAGCAGCTATGCGGGACAGGGGAGCACCGGGGAGCTGTTTTTT. This gives the protein CASSYAGQGSTGELFF.

This clone was recorded only once. The rearrangement uses TRBV6-5 and TRBJ1-2; D is unresolved. CDR3 length equals 12 residues. The V end lost 4 bases, the J end lost 1 base, and 4 bases lay between the germline ends. Germline CDR1 and CDR2: MNHEY and SVGAGI. The CDR3 loop is CASSFRNYGYTF. The DNA for the CDR3 is TGTGCCAGCAGTTTTCGTAACTATGGCTACACCTTC.

The genes are TRBV6-5 and TRBJ1-2; D gene ambiguous. The CDR3 is made up of 15 amino acids. Germline loops: CDR1 MNHEY, CDR2 SVGAGI. With 2 bases removed from V and 4 bases from J, the gap between germline ends came to 14 bases. CDR3 protein: CASSYGTSGSYGYTF. The CDR3 nucleotides are TGTGCCAGCAGTTACGGCACATCGGGGTCCTATGGCTACACCTTC.

CDR3 DNA: TGTGCCAGCAGCCCCAGTCAGTTTCAGGAACTCTTTAACTATGGCTACACCTTC. Its translation: CASSPSQFQELFNYGYTF. This chain joins TRBV5-4 and TRBJ1-2; no clear D gene. Germline loops: CDR1 SGHNT, CDR2 YYREEE (reference sequence). This CDR3 spans 18 amino acids. The germline V and J ends were trimmed by 4 bases and 1 base, with 23 bases remaining between them.

This rearrangement joins TRBV7-9 to TRBJ2-1; D is unresolved. The CDR3 loop spans 15 amino acids. The V end lost 6 bases, the J end lost 4 bases, and 16 bases lay between the germline ends. The V gene's germline CDR1 is SEHNR and CDR2 FQNEAQ (reference sequence). CDR3 DNA: TGTGCCAGCAGTTCCGGTTTTTCCAGGTACAATGAGCAGTTCTTC. It yields the protein CASSSGFSRYNEQFF. Supplemented by reference TRBV7-9 and TRBJ2-1, the full variable domain reads DTGVSQNPRHKITKRGQNVTFRCDPISEHNRLYWYRQTLGQGPEFLTYFQNEAQLEKSRLLSDRFSAERPKGSFSTLEIQRTEQGDSAMYLCASSSGFSRYNEQFFGPGTRLTVL.

CDR3 in amino acids: CASSLWPGTGTYGYTF. Here the CDR3 DNA reads TGTGCCAGCAGTTTATGGCCAGGGACAGGGACATATGGCTACACCTTC. This rearrangement joins TRBV28 to TRBJ1-2; 9 positions agree with TRBD1. CDR3 length: 16 amino acids. V lost 0 bases, J lost 5 bases, and 7 bases stayed unmatched. Germline assignment: CDR1 MDHEN and CDR2 SYDVKM.

This clone was recorded only once. The V gene is TRBV11-2, the J gene TRBJ2-7; TRBD2 might be the D (5 bases). Germline assignment: CDR1 SGHAT and CDR2 FQNNGV. The CDR3 spans 14 residues. Trimming pared 3 bases from V and 0 bases from J, leaving 9 bases between. CDR3 DNA: TGTGCCAGCAGCTTTGAGGGATACTCCTACGAGCAGTACTTC. This encodes CASSFEGYSYEQYF.

This chain links TRBV13 with TRBJ2-7; D possibly corresponds to TRBD1 (6 bases). V shed 3 bases and J shed 2 bases, with 11 bases lying between them. The germline gives CDR1 PRHDT, CDR2 FYEKMQ (reference sequence). This CDR3 spans 14 amino acids. The CDR3 sequence: CASSFGQSAYEQYF. The CDR3 DNA follows: TGTGCCAGCAGCTTCGGACAGTCCGCCTACGAGCAGTACTTC.

The chain carries TRBV16 and TRBJ1-6, with TRBD1 matching 7 bases. Trimming removed 5 bases from V and 0 bases from J; junction bases left unmatched: 4. This CDR3 is built from 16 residues. Per germline, CDR1 KGHSY and CDR2 FQNENV. The CDR3 nucleotides read TGTGCCAGCAGCTCCCACAGGGGCTCCTATAATTCACCCCTCCACTTT. Translation: CASSSHRGSYNSPLHF.

This clone was detected only once. The V call is TRBV6-2 or TRBV6-3, the J call TRBJ2-3; the match to TRBD2 covers 7 bases. The ends lost 5 bases at V and 9 bases at J; junction bases unmatched: 2. Germline CDR1 MNHEY, CDR2 SVGEGT. The CDR3 totals 11 residues. CDR3 coding DNA: TGTGCCAGCAGTGGGCGGGGGACGCAGTATTTT. This sequence encodes CASSGRGTQYF.

A single count supports this clone. The chain combines TRBV14 with TRBJ1-1, with 8 bases fitting TRBD1. The CDR3 is 15 amino acids. Germline V CDR1 and CDR2: SGHDN, FVKESK. Trimming at V came to 2 bases and at J to 5 bases, leaving 7 bases not matched to a gene. The CDR3 DNA reads TGTGCCAGCAGCCAACTCGGACAGGGTGGGACTGAAGCTTTCTTT. This sequence encodes CASSQLGQGGTEAFF.

The gene calls are TRBV7-8 and TRBJ1-4; 12 bases align to TRBD1. There are 17 residues in the CDR3. Germline CDR1 reads SGHVS; CDR2 reads FQNEAQ. V was pared by 3 bases and J by 8 bases, with 10 bases of the junction left unmatched. Written as DNA, the CDR3 is TGTGCCAGCAGCTTGCCGGGACAGGGGGCGCGAAGGGAAAAACTGTTTTTT. Protein product: CASSLPGQGARREKLFF.

This chain connects TRBV7-3 to TRBJ1-6, with a weak D call TRBD1 (5 bases). The CDR3 consists of 13 residues. V was shortened by 2 bases and J by 9 bases, with 8 bases between the two germline ends. Looked up from germline, CDR1 is SGHTA and CDR2 is FQGTGA. CDR3 in amino acids: CASSLYGGSPLHF. The CDR3 nucleotides are TGTGCCAGCAGCTTATACGGGGGTTCACCCCTCCACTTT.